Presented here are 3 T cell receptor beta chains from one specimen sequenced in a study of blood T cell repertoires in COVID-19. Sequencing used immunoSEQ multiplex PCR; TCRdb keeps in-frame clones, though not all of them. The table lists 150,000 to 200,000 clones, roughly 82% of them singletons. Source material: peripheral blood. The source of these receptors is a woman aged 55 to 70 with COVID-19, enrolled during active disease.

The chain employs TRBV4-1 and TRBJ2-7; 9 bases are shared with TRBD1. CDR3 length: 15 amino acids. Germline V gene sequence: CDR1 MGHRA, CDR2 YSYEKL. J was trimmed by 4 bases and V by 1 base; bases with no gene match: 5. For the CDR3, the DNA is TGCGCCAGCAGCCAAGTTGCGACAGGGGGTTACGAGCAGTACGTC. Amino acids: CASSQVATGGYEQYV.

This clone showed up just a few times. The CDR3 region is CASSSGTGVSHEQYF. The CDR3 nucleotides are TGCGCCAGCAGCTCGGGGACAGGGGTGTCACACGAGCAGTACTTC. This chain connects TRBV5-1 to TRBJ2-7; 10 positions match TRBD1. CDR1 is SGHRS, CDR2 YFSETQ, per germline. CDR3 length: 15 amino acids. With 3 bases clipped from V and 5 bases from J, the junction kept 8 bases outside the gene matches.

The rearrangement links TRBV7-6 to TRBJ1-2; 9 bases align to TRBD1. Trimming cost V 1 base and J 4 bases; bases outside gene matches: 4. CDR3 length equals 15 residues. Germline CDR1 reads SGHVS; CDR2 reads FNYEAQ. The CDR3 loop reads CASSLGGQGGYGYTF. In DNA form, the CDR3 reads TGTGCCAGCAGCTTAGGGGGACAGGGAGGCTATGGCTACACCTTC.